These 19 T cell receptor beta chains share one sample of origin, sequenced in a study of OX40 agonist ivuxolimab in advanced cancers. Using immunoSEQ multiplex PCR, the repertoire was profiled, and TCRdb retains in-frame clones only, with some absent. The table has 60,000 or so clones, about 87% seen once. Sample: CD4+ or CD8+ T cells sorted from blood, taken in a trial of the OX40 agonist ivuxolimab. Receptors were obtained from an adult with an advanced solid tumor such as melanoma, head and neck, liver or kidney cancer.

The rearrangement joins TRBV14 to TRBJ2-2; 13 nucleotides line up with TRBD2. Germline CDR1 reads SGHDN; CDR2 reads FVKESK. The J segment lost 5 bases and the V segment lost 4 bases, leaving 4 bases of the junction unmatched. This CDR3 has 16 amino acids. The CDR3 DNA sequence: TGTGCCAGCAGCCGGACTAGCGGGAGCGGGACCGGGGAGCTGTTTTTT. It codes for CASSRTSGSGTGELFF. The whole variable domain, filled in from reference TRBV14 and TRBJ2-2, reads EAGVTQFPSHSVIEKGQTVTLRCDPISGHDNLYWYRRVMGKEIKFLLHFVKESKQDESGMPNNRFLAERTGGTYSTLKVQPAELEDSGVYFCASSRTSGSGTGELFFGEGSRLTVL.

V gene TRBV4-1 combines with J gene TRBJ2-7, with D unclear. CDR3 length: 15 residues. Per the germline V gene, CDR1 is MGHRA and CDR2 is YSYEKL. V lost 6 bases and J 3 bases, leaving 18 bases between the germline ends. CDR3 DNA: TGCGCCAGCAGTTTTAAAGTCAGGTCTCACTACGAGCAGTACTTC. It yields the protein CASSFKVRSHYEQYF.

This clone occurred once. The chain is built from TRBV5-8 and TRBJ1-4; D not certain. Deletions cut 0 bases from V and 7 bases from J, with 10 bases between. The CDR3 contains 14 residues. Germline V lookup: CDR1 SGHTS, CDR2 YDEGEE. The CDR3 here is CASSLGRAVEKLFF. CDR3 DNA: TGTGCCAGCAGCTTGGGCCGGGCGGTTGAAAAACTGTTTTTT. Variable domain in full (rest from reference TRBV5-8 and TRBJ1-4): EAGVTQSPTHLIKTRGQQATLRCSPISGHTSVYWYQQALGLGLQFLLWYDEGEERNRGNFPPRFSGRQFPNYSSELNVNALELEDSALYLCASSLGRAVEKLFFGSGTQLSVL.

The CDR3, as DNA: TGTGCCAGCAGCTTGGCTAGGGGAGGGCAAGAGACCCAGTACTTC. Encoded protein: CASSLARGGQETQYF. The rearrangement joins TRBV5-4 to TRBJ2-5; 7 bases match TRBD2. The V segment lost 0 bases and the J segment 2 bases; nucleotides outside the gene matches: 4. Germline CDR1 is SGHNT and CDR2 is YYREEE (reference sequence). This CDR3 comprises 15 residues.

This clone has only a few counts. The chain uses TRBV10-3 and TRBJ1-1, with D uncertain. V gave up 4 bases and J gave up 6 bases, with 6 bases separating them. This CDR3 is 11 amino acids long. Germline V gene sequence: CDR1 ENHRY, CDR2 SYGVKD. CDR3 sequence reads: CAISAGPEAFF. In nucleotides, the CDR3 is TGTGCCATCAGTGCGGGTCCTGAAGCTTTCTTT.

In its sample, this clone was seen once. The junction differs from germline at one of its ends, possibly a read error. The same CDR3 also results from other DNA sequences found in this sample. The chain couples TRBV18 to TRBJ2-2; possibly TRBD2 for D (5 bases). The CDR3 is 14 residues long. CDR1 is KGHSH and CDR2 is LQKENI in the germline V gene. The CDR3 DNA reads TGCGCCAGCGGAACAGCTTCGAACACCGGGGAGCTGTTTTTT. Its protein product is CASGTASNTGELFF.

The CDR3 nucleotides read TGCGCCAGCAGCTTGGCCAGCCGGGAGACCCAGTACTTC. Its translation: CASSLASRETQYF. The chain carries TRBV5-1 and TRBJ2-5; D is ambiguous. The V end lost 0 bases, the J end lost 5 bases, and 8 bases lay between the germline ends. CDR3 size: 13 residues. Looked up from germline, CDR1 is SGHRS and CDR2 is YFSETQ. Supplemented by reference TRBV5-1 and TRBJ2-5, the full variable domain reads KAGVTQTPRYLIKTRGQQVTLSCSPISGHRSVSWYQQTPGQGLQFLFEYFSETQRNKGNFPGRFSGRQFSNSRSEMNVSTLELGDSALYLCASSLASRETQYFGPGTRLLVL.

The chain combines TRBV11-2 with TRBJ2-7, with TRBD2 identical over 13 bases. CDR1 is SGHAT and CDR2 is FQNNGV in the germline V gene. CDR3 length: 14 amino acids. The ends lost 10 bases at V and 3 bases at J; junction bases unmatched: 6. CDR3 coding DNA: TGTGCCACCACGGGACTAGCGGGGCGCTACGAGCAGTACTTC. Its protein product is CATTGLAGRYEQYF.

This clone was detected only a few times. J is TRBJ2-5 and V is TRBV7-2; 8 nucleotides agree with TRBD1. The ends lost 3 bases at V and 4 bases at J; junction bases unmatched: 13. The CDR3 is made up of 17 amino acids. Per germline, CDR1 SGHTA and CDR2 FQGNSA. DNA of the CDR3: TGTGCCAGCAGCTTCCGCGGCAGTCAAGACAGGGGAGAGACCCAGTACTTC. Translating it yields CASSFRGSQDRGETQYF. Supplemented by reference TRBV7-2 and TRBJ2-5, the full variable domain reads GAGVSQSPSNKVTEKGKDVELRCDPISGHTALYWYRQSLGQGLEFLIYFQGNSAPDKSGLPSDRFSAERTGGSVSTLTIQRTQQEDSAVYLCASSFRGSQDRGETQYFGPGTRLLVL.

This chain uses TRBV9 with TRBJ2-1; 8 positions match TRBD2. The CDR3 runs 15 residues. V lost 0 bases to trimming and J lost 10 bases; unmatched junction nucleotides: 9. The germline V gene encodes CDR1 SGDLS and CDR2 YYNGEE. The CDR3: CASSVDGLAGREQFF. CDR3 in DNA: TGTGCCAGCAGCGTAGACGGCTTAGCGGGGCGGGAGCAGTTCTTC. Variable domain in full (rest from reference TRBV9 and TRBJ2-1): DSGVTQTPKHLITATGQRVTLRCSPRSGDLSVYWYQQSLDQGLQFLIQYYNGEERAKGNILERFSAQQFPDLHSELNLSSLELGDSALYFCASSVDGLAGREQFFGPGTRLTVL.

The V gene is TRBV7-9, the J gene TRBJ2-3; D is possibly TRBD2 (5 bases). The V gene lost 5 bases and the J gene lost 0 bases, with 15 bases spanning the gap. Per germline, CDR1 SEHNR and CDR2 FQNEAQ (reference sequence). This CDR3 has 16 amino acids. The CDR3 DNA reads as TGTGCCAGCAGCCCCCGGACTTCCCTTAGCACAGATACGCAGTATTTT. It yields the protein CASSPRTSLSTDTQYF. Full variable domain (outside the CDR3, taken from reference TRBV7-9 and TRBJ2-3): DTGVSQNPRHKITKRGQNVTFRCDPISEHNRLYWYRQTLGQGPEFLTYFQNEAQLEKSRLLSDRFSAERPKGSFSTLEIQRTEQGDSAMYLCASSPRTSLSTDTQYFGPGTRLTVL.

The genes are TRBV5-4 and TRBJ2-5; D ambiguous. Germline V gene sequence: CDR1 SGHNT, CDR2 YYREEE (reference sequence). This CDR3 spans 13 amino acids. Trimming stripped 4 bases from V and 2 bases from J, with 9 bases between. CDR3 protein: CASSLRAQETQYF. CDR3 nucleotides: TGTGCCAGCAGCCTGCGAGCACAAGAGACCCAGTACTTC.

The rearrangement links TRBV18 to TRBJ1-5; D not resolved. V was trimmed by 1 base and J by 5 bases, leaving 12 bases between them. Germline CDR1 and CDR2: KGHSH and LQKENI. The CDR3 runs 15 residues. CDR3 in DNA: TGTGCCAGCTCACCACTGTCTGGGAGAGATCAGCCCCAGCATTTT. Its translation is CASSPLSGRDQPQHF.

The V call is TRBV5-6, the J call TRBJ1-5; no definite D call. Germline V lookup: CDR1 SGHDT, CDR2 YYEEEE. The CDR3 is made up of 14 amino acids. The V end lost 0 bases, the J end lost 11 bases, and 15 bases lay between the germline ends. CDR3 in DNA: TGTGCCAGCAGCTTGGGGACGGTTCTAACTGCCCAGCATTTT. The encoded protein is CASSLGTVLTAQHF. Full variable domain (remainder filled in from reference TRBV5-6 and TRBJ1-5): DAGVTQSPTHLIKTRGQQVTLRCSPKSGHDTVSWYQQALGQGPQFIFQYYEEEERQRGNFPDRFSGHQFPNYSSELNVNALLLGDSALYLCASSLGTVLTAQHFGDGTRLSIL.

The chain employs TRBV6-5 and TRBJ1-2; a possible D gene is TRBD1 (5 bases). Germline lookup yields CDR1 MNHEY and CDR2 SVGAGI. The CDR3 loop spans 14 amino acids. The V end was cut by 5 bases, the J end by 8 bases, with 18 bases between. CDR3 DNA sequence: TGTGCCAGCAGTGTTGGGACTCCCGGAGGCGGCTACACCTTC. Protein sequence: CASSVGTPGGGYTF.

The chain carries TRBV28 and TRBJ2-1; D gene ambiguous. Germline CDR1 and CDR2: MDHEN and SYDVKM. V dropped 6 bases and J dropped 8 bases, with 14 bases sitting between them. The CDR3 is 13 residues long. DNA of the CDR3: TGTGCCAGCAGGTTCCCGATGGGGTATGAGCAGTTCTTC. Translating gives CASRFPMGYEQFF. Variable domain in full (rest from reference TRBV28 and TRBJ2-1): DVKVTQSSRYLVKRTGEKVFLECVQDMDHENMFWYRQDPGLGLRLIYFSYDVKMKEKGDIPEGYSVSREKKERFSLILESASTNQTSMYLCASRFPMGYEQFFGPGTRLTVL.

The V call is TRBV2, the J call TRBJ2-3, with TRBD2 as a possible D gene (6 bases). The CDR3 is 13 residues long. CDR1 is SNHLY and CDR2 is FYNNEI in the germline V gene. The V gene lost 8 bases and the J gene lost 3 bases, with 12 bases spanning the gap. CDR3 sequence: CASERERTDTQYF. The DNA of the CDR3 is TGTGCCAGCGAACGGGAGAGGACAGATACGCAGTATTTT.

The V call is TRBV5-1, the J call TRBJ1-5; the D is unclear. The CDR3 runs to 13 residues. V shed 1 base and J shed 7 bases, with 9 bases lying between them. In germline, CDR1 is SGHRS, CDR2 YFSETQ. The CDR3 nucleotides are TGCGCCAGCAGCTTGACCGGAGGCCAGCCCCAGCATTTT. Amino acid sequence: CASSLTGGQPQHF.

V and J are TRBV30 and TRBJ2-5; the D gene is possibly TRBD2 (5 bases). The germline gives CDR1 GTSNPN, CDR2 SVGIG (reference sequence). The V and J ends lost 2 bases and 2 bases respectively, with 12 bases between them. The CDR3 is made up of 14 amino acids. The CDR3 DNA follows: TGTGCCTGGAGTAGCCACGGGAAGCAAGAGACCCAGTACTTC. Its translation: CAWSSHGKQETQYF.